Below are 16 T cell receptor beta chains sequenced from a single sample in a study of cytotoxic CD8 clonotypes in ibrutinib-treated CLL. Using immunoSEQ multiplex PCR, the repertoire was profiled, and TCRdb retains in-frame clones only, with some absent. This repertoire shows 100,000 to 150,000 clones, approximately 85% found once; its top ten account for roughly 2%. The source material was PBMCs, sampled after 24 months of ibrutinib treatment. These TCRs come from a human donor with chronic lymphocytic leukemia.

This chain uses TRBV6-1 with TRBJ2-5; the D is unclear. With 6 bases removed from V and 7 bases from J, the gap between germline ends came to 18 bases. CDR1 and CDR2 (germline): MNHNS, SASEGT. The CDR3 is 14 amino acids. CDR3 bases: TGTGCCAGCAGCCCTACCGGACCCGGCCGGACCCAGTACTTC. As protein: CASSPTGPGRTQYF.

This clone has just one count. The chain joins TRBV4-1 to TRBJ1-1; D possibly corresponds to TRBD1 (5 bases). The ends were cut back, 1 base at V and 2 bases at J, with 14 bases in the middle. The germline V gene encodes CDR1 MGHRA and CDR2 YSYEKL. The CDR3 loop spans 16 amino acids. The CDR3 DNA reads TGCGCCAGCAGCCAAGTAGGGTCCAGGGCCAACACTGAAGCTTTCTTT. Its protein is CASSQVGSRANTEAFF.

The rearrangement links TRBV21-1 to TRBJ2-7; TRBD1 is the table's D call and was not checked against the DNA. TRBV21-1 is noted as a pseudogene. This CDR3 is built from 14 residues. The CDR3 protein is CASSQGQDSYEQYF. CDR3 sequence (DNA): TGTGCCAGCAGCCAGGGACAGGACTCCTACGAGCAGTACTTC.

The chain combines TRBV19 with TRBJ1-2; D is unresolved. From germline, CDR1 is LNHDA and CDR2 SQIVND (reference sequence). The CDR3 has 14 amino acids. V was cut by 3 bases and J by 0 bases, with 8 bases left in between. CDR3: CASSMAGANYGYTF. Here the CDR3 DNA reads TGTGCCAGTAGTATGGCAGGAGCTAACTATGGCTACACCTTC. The entire variable domain, with the rest obtained from reference TRBV19 and TRBJ1-2, is as follows: DGGITQSPKYLFRKEGQNVTLSCEQNLNHDAMYWYRQDPGQGLRLIYYSQIVNDFQKGDIAEGYSVSREKKESFPLTVTSAQKNPTAFYLCASSMAGANYGYTFGSGTRLTVV.

On this clone itself: Other DNA sequences from this sample encode an identical CDR3 as well. Here the CDR3 reads CATSRDPSYEQYF. CDR3 nucleotide sequence: TGTGCCACCAGCAGAGATCCCTCCTACGAGCAGTACTTC. V is TRBV15 and J is TRBJ2-7; D gene unclear. The CDR3 covers 13 residues. CDR1 LNHNV and CDR2 YYDKDF come from the germline V gene (reference sequence). V lost 0 bases, J lost 0 bases, and 3 bases lay in between.

The rearrangement joins TRBV18 to TRBJ2-6, with 8 bases aligning to TRBD1. Germline V CDR1 and CDR2: KGHSH, LQKENI. This CDR3 is built from 17 residues. V lost 7 bases and J lost 0; bases outside the gene matches: 8. The CDR3 region is CASWTGSIYSGANVLTF. CDR3 nucleotides: TGTGCCAGCTGGACAGGGTCCATTTACTCTGGGGCCAACGTCCTGACTTTC.

This clone was found once. V is TRBV7-2 and J is TRBJ2-7, with D unclear. Looked up from germline, CDR1 is SGHTA and CDR2 is FQGNSA. The V and J ends lost 3 bases and 7 bases respectively, with 13 bases between them. The CDR3 has 13 amino acids. This CDR3 reads CASSFVQIGEQYF. In nucleotides, the CDR3 is TGTGCCAGCAGCTTTGTCCAGATCGGGGAGCAGTACTTC.

The chain employs TRBV4-2 and TRBJ1-2; D unclear. This CDR3 has 15 residues. Germline V gene sequence: CDR1 LGHNA, CDR2 YNFKEQ. Trimming took off 1 base at V and 4 bases at J, with 13 bases between the two ends. CDR3 region: CASSQVERVGYGYTF. The CDR3 DNA follows: TGTGCCAGCAGCCAAGTTGAGAGGGTGGGCTATGGCTACACCTTC.

The J gene is TRBJ2-7, the V gene TRBV27; 8 positions match TRBD1. Trimming removed 7 bases from V and 2 bases from J; junction bases left unmatched: 10. CDR3 length equals 15 residues. Germline loops: CDR1 MNHEY, CDR2 SMNVEV (reference sequence). CDR3: CASTPVRDRPYEQYF. The CDR3 bases are TGTGCCAGCACCCCAGTCAGGGACAGGCCCTACGAGCAGTACTTC.

This clone was seen only a few times. V gene TRBV6-5 combines with J gene TRBJ1-5, with D hard to call. Trimming removed 4 bases from V and 7 bases from J, with 11 bases in between. The germline gives CDR1 MNHEY, CDR2 SVGAGI. CDR3 length: 13 residues. The CDR3: CASSFSLRQPQHF. In DNA form, the CDR3 reads TGTGCCAGCAGTTTCTCCCTTAGGCAGCCCCAGCATTTT.

There are a few counts of this clone. A read error may account for a junction end that differs from germline. The J gene is TRBJ2-4, the V gene TRBV7-8; tentatively, D is TRBD2 (6 bases). The length of the CDR3 is 16 residues. Germline V lookup: CDR1 SGHVS, CDR2 FQNEAQ. The chain's CDR3 is CASTLGRTLQGNIQYF. The CDR3 DNA follows: TGTGCCAGCACCTTAGGGAGGACACTGCAAGGAAACATTCAGTACTTC.

V usage is TRBV5-8 and J usage is TRBJ2-1, with 14 bases fitting TRBD2. There are 17 residues in the CDR3. CDR1 and CDR2 from the germline V gene are SGHTS and YDEGEE. V was pared by 4 bases and J by 7 bases, with 10 bases of the junction left unmatched. The CDR3 DNA is TGTGCCAGCAGCAAGACCGGGACTAGCGGGGGCGGGAATGAGCAGTTCTTC. This codes for CASSKTGTSGGGNEQFF.

V is TRBV4-1 and J is TRBJ1-5; no firm D call. The V gene lost 0 bases and the J gene lost 0 bases, with 9 bases spanning the gap. The CDR3 contains 16 residues. The germline V gene encodes CDR1 MGHRA and CDR2 YSYEKL. The CDR3 protein is CASSQDSGYSNQPQHF. CDR3 DNA: TGCGCCAGCAGCCAAGATTCCGGGTATAGCAATCAGCCCCAGCATTTT.

In its sample, this clone was seen a few times. The rearrangement links TRBV6-5 to TRBJ1-2; TRBD1 agrees at 9 bases. The CDR3 length is 13 residues. The germline CDR1 and CDR2 sequences are MNHEY and SVGAGI. The ends lost 6 bases at V and 8 bases at J; junction bases unmatched: 7. The CDR3: CASSRGTGSGYTF. Here the CDR3 DNA reads TGTGCCAGCAGCCGAGGGACAGGGAGCGGCTACACCTTC.

This chain connects TRBV7-2 to TRBJ2-7; the D gene is possibly TRBD1 (6 bases). Germline CDR1 is SGHTA and CDR2 is FQGNSA. Trimming removed 6 bases at V and 6 bases at J, with 15 bases between. The CDR3 is 13 amino acids. CDR3 loop: CASSFTGSLEQYF. The CDR3 DNA reads as TGTGCCAGCAGTTTCACAGGGTCTCTCGAGCAGTACTTC. Full variable domain (remainder filled in from reference TRBV7-2 and TRBJ2-7): GAGVSQSPSNKVTEKGKDVELRCDPISGHTALYWYRQSLGQGLEFLIYFQGNSAPDKSGLPSDRFSAERTGGSVSTLTIQRTQQEDSAVYLCASSFTGSLEQYFGPGTRLTVT.

This sequence joins TRBV7-2 and TRBJ2-3; D is unclear. The CDR3 is made up of 11 amino acids. Germline-derived CDR1 and CDR2 are SGHTA and FQGNSA. V was trimmed by 1 base and J by 7 bases, leaving 3 bases between them. The CDR3 bases are TGTGCCAGCAGCTTAGGCAATACGCAGTATTTT. Translating it yields CASSLGNTQYF.